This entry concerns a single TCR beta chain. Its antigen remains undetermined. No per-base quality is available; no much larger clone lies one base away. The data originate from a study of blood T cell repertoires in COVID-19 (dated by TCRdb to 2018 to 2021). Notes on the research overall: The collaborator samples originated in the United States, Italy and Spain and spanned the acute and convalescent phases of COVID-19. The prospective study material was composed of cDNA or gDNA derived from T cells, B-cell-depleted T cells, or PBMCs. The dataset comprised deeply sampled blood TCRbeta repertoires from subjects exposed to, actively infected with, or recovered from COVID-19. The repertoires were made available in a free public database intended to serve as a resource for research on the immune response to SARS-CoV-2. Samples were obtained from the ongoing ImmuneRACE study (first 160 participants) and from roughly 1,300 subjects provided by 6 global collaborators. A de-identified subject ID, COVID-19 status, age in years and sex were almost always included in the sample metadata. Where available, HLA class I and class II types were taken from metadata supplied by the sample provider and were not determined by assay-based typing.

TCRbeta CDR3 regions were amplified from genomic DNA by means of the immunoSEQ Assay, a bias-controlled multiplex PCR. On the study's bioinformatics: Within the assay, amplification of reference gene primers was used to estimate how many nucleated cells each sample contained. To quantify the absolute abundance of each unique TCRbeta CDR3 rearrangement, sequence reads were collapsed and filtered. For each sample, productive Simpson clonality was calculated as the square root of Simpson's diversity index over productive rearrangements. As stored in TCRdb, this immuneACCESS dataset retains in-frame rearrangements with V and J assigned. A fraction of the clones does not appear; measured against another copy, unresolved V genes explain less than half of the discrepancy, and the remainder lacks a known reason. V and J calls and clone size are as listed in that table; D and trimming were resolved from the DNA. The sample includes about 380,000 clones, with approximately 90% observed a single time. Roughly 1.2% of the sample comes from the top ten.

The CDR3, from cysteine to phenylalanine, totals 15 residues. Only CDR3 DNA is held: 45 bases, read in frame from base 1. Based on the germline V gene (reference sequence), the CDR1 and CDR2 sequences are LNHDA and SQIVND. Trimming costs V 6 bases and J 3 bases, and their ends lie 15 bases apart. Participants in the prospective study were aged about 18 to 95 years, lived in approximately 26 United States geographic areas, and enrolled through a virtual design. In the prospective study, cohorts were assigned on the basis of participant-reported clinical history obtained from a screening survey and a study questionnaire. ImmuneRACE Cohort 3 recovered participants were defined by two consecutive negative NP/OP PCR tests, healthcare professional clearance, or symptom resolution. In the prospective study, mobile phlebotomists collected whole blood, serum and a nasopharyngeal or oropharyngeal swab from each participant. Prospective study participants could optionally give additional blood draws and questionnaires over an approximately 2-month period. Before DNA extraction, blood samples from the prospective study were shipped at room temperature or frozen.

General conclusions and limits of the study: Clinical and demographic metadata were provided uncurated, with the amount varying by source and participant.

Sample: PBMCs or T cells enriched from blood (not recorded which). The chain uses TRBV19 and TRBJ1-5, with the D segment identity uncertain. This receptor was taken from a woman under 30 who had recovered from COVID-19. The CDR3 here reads CASSPGKAFNQPQHF. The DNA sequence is TGTGCCAGTAGCCCCGGTAAAGCGTTCAATCAGCCCCAGCATTTT. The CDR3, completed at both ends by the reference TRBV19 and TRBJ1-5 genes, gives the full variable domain DGGITQSPKYLFRKEGQNVTLSCEQNLNHDAMYWYRQDPGQGLRLIYYSQIVNDFQKGDIAEGYSVSREKKESFPLTVTSAQKNPTAFYLCASSPGKAFNQPQHFGDGTRLSIL.